The T cell receptor beta chain described here comes from a study of T-cell memory formation after mild COVID-19. One entry per CDR3 protein results from TCRdb running MiXCR on the 5' RACE reads. The repertoire holds about 320,000 distinct CDR3 sequences, with roughly an eighth as singletons. Germline CDR1 KGHDR, CDR2 SFDVKD. The CDR3 is 15 residues long. V dropped 5 bases and J dropped 4 bases, with 13 bases sitting between them. Study-level results: Contracting clones from day 15 to 85 had balanced CD4/CD8; later expanders favoured CD4+.

In the case of this clonotype: Its specificity is not known.

Input material: PBMCs or a T cell subset sorted from them (not recorded which). The chain recombines TRBV24-1 with TRBJ2-2; D may match TRBD1 or TRBD2 (5 bases each). This receptor was taken from a man between 18 and 29 years old who had mild COVID-19 (a few samples of this study predate the infection). Cell type and time point are not known. The CDR3 loop is CATSAPRGPTGELFF. The CDR3 DNA follows: TGTGCCACCAGTGCCCCAAGGGGACCCACCGGGGAGCTGTTTTTT.